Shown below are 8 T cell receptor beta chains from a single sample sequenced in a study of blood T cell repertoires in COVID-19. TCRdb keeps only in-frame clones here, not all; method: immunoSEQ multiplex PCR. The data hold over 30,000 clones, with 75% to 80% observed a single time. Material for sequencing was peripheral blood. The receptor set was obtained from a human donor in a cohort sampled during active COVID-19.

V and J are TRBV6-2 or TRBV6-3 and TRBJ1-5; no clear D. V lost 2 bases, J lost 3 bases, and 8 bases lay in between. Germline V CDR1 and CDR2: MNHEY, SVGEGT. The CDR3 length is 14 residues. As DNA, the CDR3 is TGTGCCAGCAGTTACGTGGCAGACAATCAGCCCCAGCATTTT. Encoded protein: CASSYVADNQPQHF.

The CDR3 reads CASSAGTGGDAFF. In DNA form, the CDR3 reads TGTGCCAGCAGCGCCGGGACAGGGGGCGATGCTTTCTTT. The chain uses TRBV9 and TRBJ1-1; 12 bases map to TRBD1. The germline gives CDR1 SGDLS, CDR2 YYNGEE. With 3 bases clipped from V and 11 bases from J, the junction kept 5 bases outside the gene matches. This CDR3 spans 13 amino acids.

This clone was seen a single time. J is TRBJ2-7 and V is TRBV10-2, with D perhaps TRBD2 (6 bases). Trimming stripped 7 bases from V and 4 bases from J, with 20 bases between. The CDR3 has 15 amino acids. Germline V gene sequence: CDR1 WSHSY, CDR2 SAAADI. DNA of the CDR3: TGCGCCAGCACCCGAGGGAGCGGGCGAATATACGAGCAGTACTTC. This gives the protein CASTRGSGRIYEQYF.

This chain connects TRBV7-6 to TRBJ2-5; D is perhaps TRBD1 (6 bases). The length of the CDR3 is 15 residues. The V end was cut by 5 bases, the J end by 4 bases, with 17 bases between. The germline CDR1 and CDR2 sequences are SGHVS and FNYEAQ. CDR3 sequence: CASSAIRTASETQYF. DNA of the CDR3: TGTGCCAGCAGCGCCATCAGGACAGCTTCAGAGACCCAGTACTTC.

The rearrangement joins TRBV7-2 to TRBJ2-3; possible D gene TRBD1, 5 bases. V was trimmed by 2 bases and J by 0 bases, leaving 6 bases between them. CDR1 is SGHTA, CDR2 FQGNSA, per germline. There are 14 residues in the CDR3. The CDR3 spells CASSLRQSTDTQYF. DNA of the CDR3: TGTGCCAGCAGCTTAAGACAGAGCACAGATACGCAGTATTTT.

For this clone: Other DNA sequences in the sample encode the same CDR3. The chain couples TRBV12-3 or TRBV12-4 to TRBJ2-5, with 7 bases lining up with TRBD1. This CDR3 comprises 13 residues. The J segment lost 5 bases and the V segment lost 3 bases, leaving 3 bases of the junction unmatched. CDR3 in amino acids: CASSLRGLETQYF. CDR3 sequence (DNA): TGTGCCAGCAGTTTGAGGGGGCTGGAGACCCAGTACTTC.

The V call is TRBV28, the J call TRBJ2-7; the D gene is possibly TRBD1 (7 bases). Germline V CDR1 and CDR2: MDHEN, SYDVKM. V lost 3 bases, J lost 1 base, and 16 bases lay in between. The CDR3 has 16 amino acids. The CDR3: CASSFSAGQRSYEQYF. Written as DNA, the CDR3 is TGTGCCAGCAGTTTTAGCGCGGGACAGAGATCCTACGAGCAGTACTTC. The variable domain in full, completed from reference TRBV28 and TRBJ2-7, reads DVKVTQSSRYLVKRTGEKVFLECVQDMDHENMFWYRQDPGLGLRLIYFSYDVKMKEKGDIPEGYSVSREKKERFSLILESASTNQTSMYLCASSFSAGQRSYEQYFGPGTRLTVT.

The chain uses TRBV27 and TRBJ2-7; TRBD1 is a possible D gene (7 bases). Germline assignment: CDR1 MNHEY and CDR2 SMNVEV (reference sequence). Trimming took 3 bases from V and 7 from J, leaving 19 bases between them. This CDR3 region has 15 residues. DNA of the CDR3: TGTGCCAGCAGTTTCAACTGGCAGGGGGAGGAGGAGCAGTACTTC. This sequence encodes CASSFNWQGEEEQYF.